The 21 T cell receptor beta chains listed next were all sequenced from one sample in a study of shared clonotypes between healthy human individuals. Here immunoSEQ multiplex PCR was the method, and the copy in TCRdb shows in-frame clones only, minus some. The repertoire holds more than 550,000 clones, with roughly 88% as singletons. Sequences were obtained from memory CD8+ T cells from PBMCs. Specified subset: CD45RO+ cells pooled with CCR7-negative TemRA cells. Receptors originate from a man younger than 35 in good health. Some clones in this sample may be carry-over from other donors' samples.

The rearrangement joins TRBV7-9 to TRBJ1-2; D may be TRBD1 (5 bases). Germline V gene lookup returns CDR1 SEHNR and CDR2 FQNEAQ (reference sequence). This CDR3 contains 13 residues. V shed 2 bases and J shed 13 bases, with 17 bases lying between them. The CDR3 nucleotides are TGTGCCAGCAGCTTATCCCCGGGACGGAGTCTCACCTTC. Its translation: CASSLSPGRSLTF.

Remarks on this clone: Other DNA sequences within the sample encode an identical CDR3. V usage is TRBV28 and J usage is TRBJ2-3, with 7 bases that match TRBD1. CDR3 size: 15 residues. Trimming at V came to 4 bases and at J to 0 bases, leaving 4 bases not matched to a gene. Germline V CDR1 and CDR2: MDHEN, SYDVKM. The CDR3, as DNA: TGTGCCAGCAGTTCACCGGGACAGAGCACAGATACGCAGTATTTT. Translating gives CASSSPGQSTDTQYF.

CDR3 in DNA: TGCAGCGGTTTGGGGGGAAGCTCCTACAATGAGCAGTTCTTC. Residues: CSGLGGSSYNEQFF. This chain joins TRBV29-1 and TRBJ2-1; D may be TRBD2 (6 bases). Per the germline V gene, CDR1 is SQVTM and CDR2 is ANQGSEA. The length of the CDR3 is 14 residues. Deletions cut 7 bases from V and 0 bases from J, with 13 bases between.

V usage is TRBV29-1 and J usage is TRBJ2-1, with 10 bases matching TRBD2. The V gene's germline CDR1 is SQVTM and CDR2 ANQGSEA. V lost 7 bases and J lost 2; bases outside the gene matches: 11. The CDR3 covers 16 residues. The CDR3 DNA is TGCAGCGCTCCAAAAGGGGGACTAGCGACCTACAATGAGCAGTTCTTC. Its translation is CSAPKGGLATYNEQFF.

The chain employs TRBV7-9 and TRBJ2-1; weak D call: TRBD2 (6 bases). The CDR3 is 15 amino acids. Germline CDR1 and CDR2: SEHNR and FQNEAQ (reference sequence). V was trimmed by 5 bases and J by 9 bases, leaving 20 bases between them. The CDR3 protein is CASSPLWLASGEQFF. The CDR3 coding sequence is TGTGCCAGCAGCCCCTTGTGGCTAGCGTCGGGTGAGCAGTTCTTC. Complete variable domain (other parts from reference TRBV7-9 and TRBJ2-1): DTGVSQNPRHKITKRGQNVTFRCDPISEHNRLYWYRQTLGQGPEFLTYFQNEAQLEKSRLLSDRFSAERPKGSFSTLEIQRTEQGDSAMYLCASSPLWLASGEQFFGPGTRLTVL.

The chain joins TRBV5-1 to TRBJ2-1; D gene uncertain. The germline V gene has CDR1 SGHRS and CDR2 YFSETQ. CDR3 length equals 15 residues. The V gene lost 3 bases and the J gene lost 4 bases, with 14 bases spanning the gap. The CDR3 DNA sequence: TGCGCCAGCAGCTCCCCCGCCCAACTGTACAATGAGCAGTTCTTC. Translating gives CASSSPAQLYNEQFF.

V gene TRBV12-1 combines with J gene TRBJ2-5. TRBV12-1 is annotated as a pseudogene. CDR3 length: 15 amino acids. The CDR3 loop reads CASSFEGNSLETQYF. Here the CDR3 DNA reads TGTGCCAGCAGCTTCGAGGGGAATTCATTGGAGACCCAGTACTTC.

This clone was seen only once. This chain connects TRBV19 to TRBJ2-7; D gene unclear. The CDR3 sequence is 18 residues long. With 4 bases removed from V and 3 bases from J, the gap between germline ends came to 25 bases. The V gene's germline CDR1 is LNHDA and CDR2 SQIVND (reference sequence). The CDR3 DNA is TGTGCCAGTAGTACCCAACCTCAGGCGCGAAACCACAACTACGAGCAGTACTTC. This encodes CASSTQPQARNHNYEQYF.

The gene calls are TRBV29-1 and TRBJ2-7, with 7 bases identical to TRBD2. Germline V lookup: CDR1 SQVTM, CDR2 ANQGSEA. After removal of 4 bases from V and 5 bases from J, the junction contained 11 bases not matched to a gene. This CDR3 spans 14 amino acids. The CDR3 loop is CSVASPGGGDEQYF. CDR3 in DNA: TGCAGCGTTGCCTCCCCGGGGGGAGGGGACGAGCAGTACTTC.

A single count supports this clone. The chain combines TRBV7-9 with TRBJ2-1; D unresolved. V lost 6 bases to trimming and J lost 1 base, with 10 bases between them. This CDR3 contains 14 residues. The V gene's germline CDR1 is SEHNR and CDR2 FQNEAQ (reference sequence). Here the CDR3 reads CASSGRPSYNEQFF. CDR3 coding DNA: TGTGCCAGCAGTGGGCGGCCTTCCTACAATGAGCAGTTCTTC.

This clone was observed once. This sequence joins TRBV5-4 and TRBJ2-7; perhaps TRBD2 as D (5 bases). The length of the CDR3 is 14 residues. V lost 3 bases and J lost 2, with 12 bases in between. Germline CDR1 reads SGHNT; CDR2 reads YYREEE (reference sequence). The CDR3 bases are TGTGCCAGCAGCTCCCTAGGAGGTCCCTACGAGCAGTACTTC. Residues: CASSSLGGPYEQYF.

This clone was seen repeatedly, ten times or more. The chain couples TRBV27 to TRBJ1-5, with 9 bases matching TRBD1. The CDR3 sequence is 15 residues long. Germline CDR1 is MNHEY and CDR2 is SMNVEV (reference sequence). V was pared by 8 bases and J by 0 bases, with 5 bases of the junction left unmatched. The CDR3 region has the DNA TGTGCCAGCGGGACAGGGACCAATAGCAATCAGCCCCAGCATTTT. Translation gives CASGTGTNSNQPQHF.

This clone was recorded only once. The chain couples TRBV27 to TRBJ1-3, with D tentatively TRBD1 (6 bases). V was cut by 4 bases and J by 4 bases, with 17 bases left in between. The CDR3 is made up of 16 amino acids. CDR1 and CDR2 from the germline V gene are MNHEY and SMNVEV (reference sequence). This CDR3 reads CASSSGPQGSGNTIYF. The CDR3 DNA reads TGTGCCAGCAGTTCGGGCCCACAGGGTTCGGGAAACACCATATATTTT.

This clone was counted once. This sequence joins TRBV4-3 and TRBJ1-1; D call uncertain. Germline loops: CDR1 LGHNA, CDR2 YSLEER. Trimming took off 1 base at V and 1 base at J, with 10 bases between the two ends. CDR3 length: 15 residues. CDR3 sequence (DNA): TGCGCCAGCAGCCAAGTATGGGATTCGAACACTGAAGCTTTCTTT. The encoded protein is CASSQVWDSNTEAFF.

CDR3 sequence reads: CASSLAGGADEQFF. The CDR3 coding sequence is TGTGCCAGCAGCTTAGCGGGGGGGGCGGATGAGCAGTTCTTC. The V gene is TRBV11-2, the J gene TRBJ2-1; 8 bases are a match to TRBD2. The J segment lost 8 bases and the V segment lost 1 base, leaving 4 bases of the junction unmatched. CDR1 is SGHAT and CDR2 is FQNNGV in the germline V gene. CDR3 size: 14 residues.

In nucleotides, the CDR3 is TGTGCCAGCAGCTTAGCGGGGGCTACCTACGAGCAGTACTTC. Amino acid sequence: CASSLAGATYEQYF. V is TRBV7-3 and J is TRBJ2-5, with TRBD2 as a possible D gene (7 bases). TRBJ2-7 matches the DNA end more closely, so the J call is doubtful. The CDR3 has 14 residues. The germline CDR1 and CDR2 sequences are SGHTA and FQGTGA.

The rearrangement links TRBV27 to TRBJ2-3, with D unresolved. Germline V lookup: CDR1 MNHEY, CDR2 SMNVEV (reference sequence). The V end was cut by 6 bases, the J end by 0 bases, with 13 bases between. This CDR3 region has 15 residues. The CDR3 DNA sequence: TGTGCCAGCAGGCGAACTCCAACTAGCACAGATACGCAGTATTTT. This translates into CASRRTPTSTDTQYF.

The chain links TRBV6-5 to TRBJ1-5; the D is unclear. Between the trimmed V and J ends, which lost 0 bases and 2 bases, there was a span of 8 bases. This CDR3 is built from 15 residues. Germline CDR1 and CDR2: MNHEY and SVGAGI. The DNA of the CDR3 is TGTGCCAGCAGTTACTCGGGTTTCGGCAATCAGCCCCAGCATTTT. Amino acids: CASSYSGFGNQPQHF.

CDR3 nucleotides: TGTGCCAGCAGTGGATTGACAGGGGGCACATCCTACGAGCAGTACTTC. This sequence encodes CASSGLTGGTSYEQYF. The V gene is TRBV6-6, the J gene TRBJ2-7; 10 nucleotides agree with TRBD1. The V segment lost 5 bases and the J segment 1 base; nucleotides outside the gene matches: 8. Germline V gene data show CDR1 as MNHNY and CDR2 as SVGAGI (reference sequence). The CDR3 totals 16 residues.

The rearrangement uses TRBV9 and TRBJ2-7; TRBD2 matches 7 bases. The germline CDR1 and CDR2 sequences are SGDLS and YYNGEE. Germline trimming cut 3 bases from V and 2 bases from J; bases unmatched to any gene: 5. The CDR3 is made up of 14 amino acids. CDR3 residues: CASSAGTITYEQYF. In DNA form, the CDR3 reads TGTGCCAGCAGCGCAGGGACTATTACCTACGAGCAGTACTTC.

The CDR3 protein is CSVRVSGGAQSGELFF. Written as DNA, the CDR3 is TGCAGCGTGAGGGTATCAGGGGGCGCTCAGTCCGGGGAGCTGTTTTTT. The chain couples TRBV29-1 to TRBJ2-2; 8 bases map to TRBD1. J lost 6 bases, V lost 6 bases, and 15 bases had no gene match. The germline CDR1 and CDR2 sequences are SQVTM and ANQGSEA. There are 16 residues in the CDR3.